The source of this T cell receptor beta chain is a study of blood T cell repertoires in COVID-19. Study-level background: COVID-19 samples collected from the United States, Italy and Spain covered acute and convalescent phases.

The CDR3 is 12 residues long. Trimming cost V 2 bases and J 2 bases, with 6 bases left between them. The germline V gene encodes CDR1 GTSNPN and CDR2 SVGIG (reference sequence). In the authors' methods: It was from reference gene primer amplification that nucleated cell counts were estimated. This table comes from immunoSEQ multiplex PCR, and its TCRdb copy is limited to in-frame clones, with some not included. The D gene and trimming were derived from the DNA, and the V and J assignments and clone size from that table. The repertoire includes about 140,000 clones, around 80% of them detected once, and approximately 6.5% sits in the top ten.

The TCR was taken from a human donor in a cohort sampled during active COVID-19. The chain is built from TRBV30 and TRBJ1-1; D ambiguous. The specimen sequenced was peripheral blood. The DNA of the CDR3 is TGTGCCTGGAGTCCGGTTAACACTGAAGCTTTCTTT. Protein product: CAWSPVNTEAFF.